The 17 T cell receptor beta chains listed next were all sequenced from one sample in a study of cytomegalovirus exposure and HLA in healthy donors. Researchers ran the PCR with 60 Vbeta and 13 Jbeta primers. Sequencing used immunoSEQ multiplex PCR; TCRdb keeps in-frame clones, though not all of them. Counted here are some 180,000 clones, roughly 87% occurring once; the ten biggest clones make up around 1%. Material for sequencing was PBMCs. The receptor set was obtained from a boy aged 2 to 10 in good health and CMV-seronegative.

As for this clone: Within the sample, other DNA sequences also encode this same CDR3. The chain couples TRBV30 to TRBJ2-7; 8 bases are a match to TRBD1. Germline V gene lookup returns CDR1 GTSNPN and CDR2 SVGIG (reference sequence). The CDR3 is made up of 12 amino acids. Trimming took 3 bases from V and 4 from J; bases not matched to a gene: 2. CDR3 in amino acids: CAWRTGVYEQYF. Written as DNA, the CDR3 is TGTGCCTGGAGGACAGGGGTTTACGAGCAGTACTTC.

A word on this clone: The junction does not match germline at one end; this may be a read error. The identical CDR3 is also encoded by other nucleotide sequences in the sample. The chain couples TRBV5-4 to TRBJ1-1; D might be TRBD1 (6 bases). The CDR3 sequence is 16 residues long. Germline V gives CDR1 SGHNT, CDR2 YYREEE (reference sequence). CDR3 nucleotide sequence: TGTGCCAGCAGCTTGGGAGAGGGGGGGATGAACACTGAGGCTTTCTTT. This sequence encodes CASSLGEGGMNTEAFF. The whole variable domain, remainder taken from reference TRBV5-4 and TRBJ1-1, is ETGVTQSPTHLIKTRGQQVTLRCSSQSGHNTVSWYQQALGQGPQFIFQYYREEENGRGNFPPRFSGLQFPNYSSELNVNALELDDSALYLCASSLGEGGMNTEAFFGQGTRLTVV.

The V gene is TRBV2, the J gene TRBJ1-2, with D unclear. From germline, CDR1 is SNHLY and CDR2 FYNNEI. The V and J ends lost 6 bases and 2 bases respectively, with 16 bases between them. The CDR3 length is 15 residues. The CDR3 sequence: CASRTSGGGNYGYTF. As DNA, the CDR3 is TGTGCCAGCAGGACCTCAGGAGGAGGAAACTATGGCTACACCTTC.

The rearrangement links TRBV2 to TRBJ2-7; D call uncertain. V lost 1 base and J 4 bases, leaving 11 bases between the germline ends. CDR1 and CDR2 from the germline V gene are SNHLY and FYNNEI. This CDR3 is 14 amino acids long. The CDR3 DNA reads TGTGCCAGCAGTGAAGGAGGAACGGGTTACGAGCAGTACTTC. Its protein is CASSEGGTGYEQYF.

The V gene is TRBV27, the J gene TRBJ1-6; 7 positions match TRBD1. CDR3 length equals 14 residues. Trimming removed 3 bases from V and 7 bases from J; junction bases left unmatched: 3. CDR1 MNHEY and CDR2 SMNVEV come from the germline V gene (reference sequence). The CDR3 reads CASSLRGQNSPLHF. The CDR3 DNA sequence: TGTGCCAGCAGTTTGAGGGGGCAGAATTCACCCCTCCACTTT.

The V and J genes are TRBV6-1 and TRBJ1-1; unclear D gene. CDR1 is MNHNS, CDR2 SASEGT, per germline. The ends were cut back, 7 bases at V and 6 bases at J, with 15 bases in the middle. CDR3 length equals 13 residues. Here the CDR3 reads CASTPRSRSEAFF. DNA for the CDR3: TGTGCCAGCACCCCGCGGTCACGGTCTGAAGCTTTCTTT.

In this sample, this clone turned up once. The J gene is TRBJ1-1, the V gene TRBV11-2, with D tentatively TRBD1 (6 bases). The V end lost 1 base, the J end lost 10 bases, and 16 bases lay between the germline ends. The germline gives CDR1 SGHAT, CDR2 FQNNGV. The CDR3 totals 14 residues. The CDR3 DNA reads TGTGCCAGCAGCTTAGTCAGGGGCCCCCGGACAGCTTTCTTT. Encoded protein: CASSLVRGPRTAFF.

This clone appeared once. The chain recombines TRBV6-6 with TRBJ2-5, with D perhaps matching TRBD2 (6 bases). Germline CDR1 MNHNY, CDR2 SVGAGI (reference sequence). This CDR3 has 13 amino acids. Trimming took off 6 bases at V and 2 bases at J, with 10 bases between the two ends. CDR3 sequence: CASRGGLQETQYF. The CDR3 region has the DNA TGTGCCAGCAGGGGGGGATTACAAGAGACCCAGTACTTC.

The chain recombines TRBV27 with TRBJ2-5, with a possible D match to TRBD2 (5 bases). The J call could be wrong; TRBJ2-7 is a better fit for the DNA end. Germline V gives CDR1 MNHEY, CDR2 SMNVEV (reference sequence). The CDR3 sequence is 16 residues long. CDR3 sequence (DNA): TGTGCCAGCAGTTTAAATTTCCGGGTCAGGACTTACGAGCAGTACTTC. Encoded protein: CASSLNFRVRTYEQYF.

The chain is built from TRBV30 and TRBJ2-3; 8 bases line up with TRBD1. This CDR3 has 13 residues. CDR1 is GTSNPN, CDR2 SVGIG, per germline (reference sequence). V was clipped by 3 bases and J by 3 bases; unmatched bases: 2. CDR3 DNA: TGTGCCTGGAGAACAGGGGGAACAGATACGCAGTATTTT. Translated: CAWRTGGTDTQYF.

The chain has TRBV27 and TRBJ1-1; tentative D call: TRBD1 (6 bases). The CDR3 extends over 16 amino acids. Germline lookup yields CDR1 MNHEY and CDR2 SMNVEV (reference sequence). V lost 5 bases and J lost 3, with 19 bases in between. The CDR3 region has the DNA TGTGCCAGCAGTCAACCGGGGCAGGGGAGCGACACTGAAGCTTTCTTT. It yields the protein CASSQPGQGSDTEAFF.

The chain uses TRBV28 and TRBJ1-1; 7 bases fit TRBD1. The trim removed 4 bases at V and 11 bases at J, leaving 7 bases unmatched. This CDR3 is built from 12 residues. Germline loops: CDR1 MDHEN, CDR2 SYDVKM. In nucleotides, the CDR3 is TGTGCCAGCAGTTCCCCAGGGGGTGGCGCTTTCTTT. As protein: CASSSPGGGAFF.

The gene calls are TRBV7-3 and TRBJ1-1; TRBD1 might be the D (6 bases). CDR3 length: 14 amino acids. CDR1 SGHTA and CDR2 FQGTGA come from the germline V gene. Trimming shortened V by 2 bases and J by 8 bases, and 15 bases separated the two germline ends. CDR3 protein: CASSLAQTGTEAFF. The CDR3 nucleotides read TGTGCCAGCAGCTTAGCCCAAACAGGGACCGAAGCTTTCTTT.

The rearrangement links TRBV28 to TRBJ2-1, with TRBD2 matching 8 bases. The CDR3 is 15 residues long. V lost 11 bases, J lost 1 base, and 10 bases stayed unmatched. Germline CDR1 reads MDHEN; CDR2 reads SYDVKM. The CDR3 coding sequence is TGTGCCTGTTGGGAGGGGACTAGATCCTACAATGAGCAGTTCTTC. Translating it yields CACWEGTRSYNEQFF.

On this clone itself: Other nucleotide sequences in the sample specify the same CDR3. The genes are TRBV5-1 and TRBJ2-2, with 8 bases matching TRBD1. The germline V gene encodes CDR1 SGHRS and CDR2 YFSETQ. V shed 0 bases and J 2 bases; nucleotides not matched to a gene: 0. The CDR3 length is 15 residues. CDR3 in amino acids: CASSLAGGNTGELFF. As DNA, the CDR3 is TGCGCCAGCAGCTTGGCAGGGGGCAACACCGGGGAGCTGTTTTTT.

This rearrangement joins TRBV6-1 to TRBJ1-5; D may be TRBD1 (5 bases). There are 15 residues in the CDR3. V dropped 8 bases and J dropped 0 bases, with 14 bases sitting between them. From germline, CDR1 is MNHNS and CDR2 SASEGT. The CDR3 region is CASLQAGYSNQPQHF. The CDR3, as DNA: TGTGCCAGCCTACAGGCAGGCTATAGCAATCAGCCCCAGCATTTT.

The chain uses TRBV15 and TRBJ2-3, with 8 positions matching TRBD2. Germline V gives CDR1 LNHNV, CDR2 YYDKDF (reference sequence). The CDR3 is made up of 17 amino acids. J lost 4 bases, V lost 4 bases, and 13 bases had no gene match. Here the CDR3 DNA reads TGTGCCACCAGCACAACATTATCGGGAGGGCTGGCAGATACGCAGTATTTT. Translated, it gives CATSTTLSGGLADTQYF.